The clone carrying this TCR beta chain was observed once. The target antigen is unknown. CDR1 SEHNR and CDR2 FQNEAQ come from the germline V gene (reference sequence). The CDR3 spans 15 residues. Between the trimmed V and J ends, which lost 7 bases and 1 base, there was a span of 14 bases. Data came from immunoSEQ multiplex PCR; TCRdb stores just in-frame clones and leaves some out. The data hold around 1.9 million clones, with 93% observed a single time. The data were obtained in a study of shared clonotypes between healthy human individuals. Overall study: Donors, aged 18 to 49, were a couple of women and three men.

In the naive CD8 group, cells lacked CD45RO and were positively selected for CCR7, so terminally differentiated effector memory CD45RA+ cells were left out. Study-level points and caveats: Rarefaction exposed incomplete sorted-subset sequencing despite large depth.

Specimen: naive CD8+ T cells from PBMCs. The clonotype was recovered from a young man in good health. Some clones in this sample may be carry-over from other donors' samples. The J gene is TRBJ2-1, the V gene TRBV7-9; no firm D call. The CDR3 region is CASTIEAGSYNEQFF. CDR3 bases: TGTGCCAGCACTATAGAGGCCGGGTCCTACAATGAGCAGTTCTTC.